This T cell receptor beta chain was profiled in a study of blood T cell repertoires in COVID-19 (TCRdb year 2020). Study-level background: Collaborator samples came from the United States, Italy and Spain and covered acute and convalescent phases of COVID-19. The prospective study material was composed of cDNA or gDNA derived from T cells, B-cell-depleted T cells, or PBMCs. Deeply sampled blood TCRbeta repertoires from subjects exposed to, actively infected with, or recovered from COVID-19 were included in the dataset. The repertoires were released in a freely available public database intended as a resource for research on the immune response to SARS-CoV-2. The samples were drawn from two sources: the first 160 participants of the ongoing ImmuneRACE study, and 1,254 subjects contributed by 6 global collaborators. Sample metadata almost always included a de-identified subject ID, COVID-19 status, age in years and sex. Where available, HLA class I and class II types were obtained from metadata supplied by the sample provider rather than from assay-based typing. General conclusions and limits of the study: The quantity of clinical and demographic metadata differed by source and by participant and was supplied without curation.

V is pared back by 4 bases and J by 4 bases, with 22 bases lying between the germline termini. In the germline V gene, CDR1 corresponds to SGHVS and CDR2 to FNYEAQ. The CDR3 runs 17 residues from the cysteine to the phenylalanine. Here the CDR3 DNA is all that survives: 51 bases in frame from base 1. At one collaborating source in Seattle, patients were enrolled during active infection and were followed longitudinally through the course of disease. Whole blood was collected in K2EDTA tubes by collaborating institutions according to the institutions' own protocols. Collaborator samples were shipped for TCRbeta analysis as frozen whole blood, isolated PBMCs, or DNA extracted from either sample type. TCRbeta CDR3 regions were amplified from genomic DNA by means of the immunoSEQ Assay, a bias-controlled multiplex PCR. In the source study's methods: Within the assay, amplification of reference gene primers was used to estimate how many nucleated cells each sample contained. To quantify the absolute abundance of each unique TCRbeta CDR3 rearrangement, sequence reads were collapsed and filtered. Productive Simpson clonality was computed per sample as the square root of Simpson's diversity index over productive rearrangements. Sourced from immuneACCESS, this table was stored by TCRdb with only in-frame sequences that have V and J called. A share of the clones is absent; for the studies checked, an unresolved V gene accounts for under half, and the remainder has no known explanation. The V and J calls and clone size are taken from that table; D and trimming were inferred from the DNA. The sample profile shows hundreds of thousands of clones; approximately 86% of them were found once. Under 8.5% of the sample goes to the ten largest clones.

As regards this clone: Its antigen remains undetermined. Within one base of it there is no much larger clone, and no base qualities were kept.

Recombination joined TRBV7-6 with TRBJ2-5; no confident D gene assignment can be made. This receptor was obtained from a woman in her fifties or sixties with COVID-19, enrolled during active disease. Sequenced input: peripheral blood. DNA sequence: TGTGCCAGCAGCTCCCGGTGGAGCTTGGTCGACCGAGAGACCCAGTACTTC. The resulting protein is CASSSRWSLVDRETQYF.